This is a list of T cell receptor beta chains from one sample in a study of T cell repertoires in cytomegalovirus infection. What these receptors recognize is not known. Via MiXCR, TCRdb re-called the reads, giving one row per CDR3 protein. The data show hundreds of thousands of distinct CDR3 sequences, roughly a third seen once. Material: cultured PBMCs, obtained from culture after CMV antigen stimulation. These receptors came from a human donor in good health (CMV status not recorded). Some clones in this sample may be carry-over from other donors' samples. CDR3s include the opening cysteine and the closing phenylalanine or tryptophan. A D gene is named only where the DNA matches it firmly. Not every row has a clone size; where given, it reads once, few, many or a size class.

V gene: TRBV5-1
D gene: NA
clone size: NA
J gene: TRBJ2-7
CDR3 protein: CASSQAPGLNYEQYF
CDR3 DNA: TGCGCCAGCAGCCAAGCTCCGGGACTCAACTACGAGCAGTACTTC

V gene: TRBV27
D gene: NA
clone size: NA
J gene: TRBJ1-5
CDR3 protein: CASSRGRGNQPQHF
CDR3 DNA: TGTGCCAGCAGTAGAGGGCGTGGCAATCAGCCCCAGCATTTT

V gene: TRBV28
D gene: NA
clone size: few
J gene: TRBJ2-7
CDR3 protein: CASSIITTYEQYF
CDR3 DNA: TGTGCCAGCAGTATTATCACCACCTACGAGCAGTACTTC

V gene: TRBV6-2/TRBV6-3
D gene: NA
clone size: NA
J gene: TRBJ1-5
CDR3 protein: CASNGDSNQPQHF
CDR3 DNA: TGTGCCAGCAATGGGGATAGCAATCAGCCCCAGCATTTT

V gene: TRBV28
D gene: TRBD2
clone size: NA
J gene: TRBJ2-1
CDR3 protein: CVSGGPELF
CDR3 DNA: TGTGTCAGCGGGGGCCCGGAGCTCTTC

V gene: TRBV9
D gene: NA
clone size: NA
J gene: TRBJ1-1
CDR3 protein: CASRPDRDWYTEAFF
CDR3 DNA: TGTGCCAGCAGGCCAGACAGAGATTGGTACACTGAAGCTTTCTTT

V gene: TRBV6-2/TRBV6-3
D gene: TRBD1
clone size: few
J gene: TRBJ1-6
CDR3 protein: CASGTATNSPLHF
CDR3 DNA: TGTGCCAGCGGGACAGCGACTAATTCACCCCTCCACTTT

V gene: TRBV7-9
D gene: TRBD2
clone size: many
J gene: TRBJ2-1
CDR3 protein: CASSRTSDYNEQFF
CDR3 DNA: TGTGCCAGCAGTCGGACTAGCGATTACAATGAGCAGTTCTTC

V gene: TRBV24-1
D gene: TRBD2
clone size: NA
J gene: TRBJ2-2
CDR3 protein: CATSDVLAGNTGELFF
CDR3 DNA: TGTGCCACCAGTGATGTATTAGCGGGGAACACCGGGGAGCTGTTTTTT

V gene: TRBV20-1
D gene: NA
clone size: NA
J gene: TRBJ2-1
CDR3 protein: CSARDSFTGNEQFF
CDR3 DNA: TGCAGTGCTAGAGATTCATTCACCGGGAATGAGCAGTTCTTC

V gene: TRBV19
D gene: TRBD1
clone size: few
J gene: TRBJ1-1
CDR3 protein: CASSKTGAHGVNTEAFF
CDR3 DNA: TGTGCCAGTAGTAAGACAGGGGCGCACGGGGTGAACACTGAAGCTTTCTTT